This entry is about one T cell receptor beta chain. Antigen unknown. The record originates from a study of early T cells in non-severe SARS-CoV-2 infection. Across the whole study: The sequenced material was bulk RNA from unsorted whole blood, and its chains were unpaired.

Whole-study results and caveats: Matches to VDJdb favored anti-spike CD8 responses and missed private and CD4 specificities.

Unique molecular identifiers were added to individual cDNA molecules. TCRdb reanalysed the 5' RACE reads using MiXCR and keeps one entry per CDR3 protein. The table has just under 65,000 distinct CDR3 sequences, roughly 10% seen once. The germline gives CDR1 LNHDA, CDR2 SQIVND (reference sequence). This CDR3 comprises 12 residues. Trimming stripped 11 bases from V and 3 bases from J, with 13 bases between. The material sequenced was whole blood, taken at baseline. V is TRBV19 and J is TRBJ1-2; TRBD1 might be the D (5 bases). The sequence was collected from an adult who was a healthcare worker with PCR-confirmed SARS-CoV-2 infection or an uninfected control (not recorded which). CDR3 sequence: CAGYGGDYGYTF. The CDR3 DNA follows: TGTGCCGGCTACGGAGGGGACTATGGCTACACCTTC.